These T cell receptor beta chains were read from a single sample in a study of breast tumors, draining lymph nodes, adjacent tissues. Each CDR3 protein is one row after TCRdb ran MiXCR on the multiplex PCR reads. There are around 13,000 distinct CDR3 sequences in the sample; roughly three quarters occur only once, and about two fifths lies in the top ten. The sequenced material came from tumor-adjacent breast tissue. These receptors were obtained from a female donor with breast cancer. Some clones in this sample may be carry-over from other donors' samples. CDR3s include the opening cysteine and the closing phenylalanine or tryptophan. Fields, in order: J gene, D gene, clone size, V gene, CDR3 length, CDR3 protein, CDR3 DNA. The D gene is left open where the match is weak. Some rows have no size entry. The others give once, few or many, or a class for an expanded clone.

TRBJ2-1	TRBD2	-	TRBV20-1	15	CSARVAGLEYNEQFF	TGCAGTGCTAGGGTTGCAGGACTAGAGTACAATGAGCAGTTCTTC
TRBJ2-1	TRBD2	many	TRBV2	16	CASSAPGLAGINEQFF	TGTGCCAGCAGCGCACCGGGACTAGCGGGCATCAATGAGCAGTTCTTC
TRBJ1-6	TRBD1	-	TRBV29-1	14	CSVGGRDSNSPLHF	TGCAGTGTGGGGGGCCGGGACAGCAATTCACCCCTCCACTTT
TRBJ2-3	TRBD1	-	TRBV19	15	CASTTWTGGADTQYF	TGTGCCAGTACGACCTGGACAGGGGGGGCAGATACGCAGTATTTT
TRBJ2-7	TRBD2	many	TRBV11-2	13	CASSNGLAGEQYF	TGTGCCAGCTCAAATGGACTAGCGGGCGAGCAGTACTTC
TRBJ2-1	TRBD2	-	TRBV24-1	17	CATSDRGTSGSRDEQFF	TGTGCCACCAGTGACCGAGGGACTAGCGGGAGTCGCGATGAGCAGTTCTTC
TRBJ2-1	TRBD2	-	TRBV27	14	CASSFSGGYNEQFF	TGTGCCAGCAGTTTTAGCGGGGGCTACAATGAGCAGTTCTTC
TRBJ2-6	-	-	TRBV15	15	CATSRDISGANVLTF	TGTGCCACCAGCCGCGACATCTCTGGGGCCAACGTCCTGACTTTC
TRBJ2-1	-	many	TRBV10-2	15	CASSEARGVYNEQFF	TGCGCCAGCAGTGAGGCCAGGGGGGTTTACAATGAGCAGTTCTTC
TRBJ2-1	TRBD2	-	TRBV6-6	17	CASSTTKPSGNMNEQFF	TGTGCCAGCAGTACTACAAAGCCTAGCGGGAACATGAATGAGCAGTTCTTC
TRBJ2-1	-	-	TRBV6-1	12	CASWRRIDEQFF	TGTGCCAGCTGGCGCAGGATCGATGAGCAGTTCTTC
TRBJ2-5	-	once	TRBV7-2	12	CASSTSLETQYF	TGTGCCAGCAGCACTTCTTTAGAGACCCAGTACTTC
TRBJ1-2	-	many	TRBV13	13	CASSPLGPTGYTF	TGTGCCAGCAGTCCCCTCGGCCCGACTGGCTACACCTTC
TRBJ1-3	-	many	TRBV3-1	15	CASSQDAGLGNTIYF	TGTGCCAGCAGCCAAGATGCGGGACTGGGAAACACCATATATTTT
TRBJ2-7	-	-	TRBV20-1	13	CSARGGFSYEQYF	TGCAGTGCTAGAGGGGGGTTCTCCTACGAGCAGTACTTC
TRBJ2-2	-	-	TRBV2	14	CAGSRRQNTGELFF	TGTGCCGGCAGCCGACGACAGAACACCGGGGAGCTGTTTTTT
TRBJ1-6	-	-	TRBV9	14	CASSVAPVYSPLHF	TGTGCCAGCAGCGTAGCCCCAGTGTATTCACCCCTCCACTTT
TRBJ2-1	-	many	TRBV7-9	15	CASSLKWAGGNEQFF	TGTGCCAGCAGCTTAAAGTGGGCAGGGGGGAATGAGCAGTTCTTC
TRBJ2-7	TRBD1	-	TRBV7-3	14	CASSLIQGYNEQYF	TGTGCCAGCAGCTTAATACAGGGGTACAACGAGCAGTACTTC
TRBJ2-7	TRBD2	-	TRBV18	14	CASSPIGRVHEQYF	TGTGCCAGCTCACCCATCGGGAGGGTTCACGAGCAGTACTTC
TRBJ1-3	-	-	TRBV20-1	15	CSARPSGASGNTIYF	TGCAGTGCTCGACCGTCCGGAGCTTCTGGAAACACCATATATTTT
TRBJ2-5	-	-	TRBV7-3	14	CASSLGPSWETQYF	TGTGCCAGCAGCTTGGGGCCCAGCTGGGAGACCCAGTACTTC
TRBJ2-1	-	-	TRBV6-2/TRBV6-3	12	CASSGAYNEQFF	TGTGCCAGCAGTGGGGCTTACAATGAGCAGTTCTTC
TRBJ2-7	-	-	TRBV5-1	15	CASSADSGGRSEQYF	TGCGCCAGCAGCGCGGATAGCGGAGGCCGGTCCGAGCAGTACTTC
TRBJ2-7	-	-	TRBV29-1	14	CSVVAGLSSYEQYF	TGCAGCGTTGTGGCGGGACTCAGCTCCTACGAGCAGTACTTC
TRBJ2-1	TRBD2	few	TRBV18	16	CASSPPSGRASNEQFF	TGTGCCAGCTCACCACCGAGCGGGAGGGCTAGTAATGAGCAGTTCTTC
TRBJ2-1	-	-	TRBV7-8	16	CASSPQVASDYNEQFF	TGTGCCAGCAGCCCCCAGGTGGCCTCGGATTACAATGAGCAGTTCTTC
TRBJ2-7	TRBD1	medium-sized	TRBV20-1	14	CSARPWDRSDEQYF	TGCAGTGCCCGACCATGGGACAGGAGCGACGAGCAGTACTTC
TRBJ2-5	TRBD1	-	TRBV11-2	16	CASSITRTGGIETQYF	TGTGCCAGCAGCATAACCCGGACAGGGGGCATCGAGACCCAGTACTTC
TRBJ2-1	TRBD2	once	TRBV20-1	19	CSVENPSGTRESSYNEQFF	TGCAGTGTCGAGAACCCTTCCGGGACTAGAGAGAGCTCCTACAATGAGCAGTTCTTC
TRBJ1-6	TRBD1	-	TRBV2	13	CASGTGQNSPLHF	TGTGCCAGTGGGACAGGGCAGAATTCACCCCTCCACTTT
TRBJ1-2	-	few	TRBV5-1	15	CASSLAGTGVGGYTF	TGCGCCAGCAGCTTGGCCGGAACAGGCGTGGGGGGCTACACCTTC
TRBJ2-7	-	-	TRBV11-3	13	CASSLNRKNEQYF	TGTGCCAGCAGCTTGAACAGGAAAAACGAGCAGTACTTC
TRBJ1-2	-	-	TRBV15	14	CATSRDYGRRGYTF	TGTGCCACCAGCAGAGACTACGGACGCCGTGGCTACACCTTC
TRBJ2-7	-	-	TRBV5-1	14	CASSSRTVSYEQYF	TGCGCCAGCAGCTCACGGACCGTCTCCTACGAGCAGTACTTC
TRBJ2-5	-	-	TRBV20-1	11	CSAAAWETQYF	TGCAGTGCCGCTGCATGGGAGACCCAGTACTTC
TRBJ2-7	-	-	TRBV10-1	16	CASSEPDRLASYEQYF	TGCGCCAGCAGTGAACCCGACAGGTTAGCCTCCTACGAGCAGTACTTC
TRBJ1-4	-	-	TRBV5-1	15	CASSLSGTTNEKLFF	TGCGCCAGCAGCTTGTCAGGCACAACTAATGAAAAACTGTTTTTT
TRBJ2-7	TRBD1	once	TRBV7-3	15	CASSLTGTAPYEQYF	TGTGCCAGCAGCTTAACAGGGACAGCCCCCTACGAGCAGTACTTC
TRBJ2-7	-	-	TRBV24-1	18	CATSVIRLVKWARDEQYF	TGTGCCACCAGTGTAATAAGACTAGTAAAATGGGCAAGGGACGAGCAGTACTTC
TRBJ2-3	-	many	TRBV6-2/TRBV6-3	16	CASSRGRAESTDTQYF	TGTGCCAGCAGTCGAGGACGGGCGGAAAGCACAGATACGCAGTATTTT
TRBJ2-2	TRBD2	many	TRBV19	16	CASSISGRKDTGELFF	TGTGCCAGTAGTATTAGCGGGAGAAAAGATACCGGGGAGCTGTTTTTT
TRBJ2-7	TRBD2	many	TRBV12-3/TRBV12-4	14	CASSREDSPGEQYF	TGTGCCAGCAGTCGGGAGGATTCCCCCGGCGAGCAGTACTTC
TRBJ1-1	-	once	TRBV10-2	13	CASSDMANTEAFF	TGCGCCAGCAGTGATATGGCGAACACTGAAGCTTTCTTT
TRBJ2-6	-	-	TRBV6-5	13	CASQRSGANVLTF	TGTGCCAGTCAGAGGTCTGGGGCCAACGTCCTGACTTTC
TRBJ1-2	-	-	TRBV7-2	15	CASSLGPGTGYGYTF	TGTGCCAGCAGCTTGGGGCCCGGGACGGGGTATGGCTACACCTTC
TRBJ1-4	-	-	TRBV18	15	CASSPPRGSGEKLFF	TGTGCCAGCTCACCACCACGGGGCTCGGGTGAAAAACTGTTTTTT
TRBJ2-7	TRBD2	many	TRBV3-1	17	CASSHAGLAGGAYEQYF	TGTGCCAGCAGCCATGCGGGACTAGCGGGAGGCGCGTACGAGCAGTACTTC
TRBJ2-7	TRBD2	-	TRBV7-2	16	CASSLGLAGSAYEQYF	TGTGCCAGCAGCTTGGGACTAGCGGGATCAGCCTACGAGCAGTACTTC
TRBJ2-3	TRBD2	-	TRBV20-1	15	CSARDTREGTDTQYF	TGCAGTGCTAGAGATACTCGGGAGGGCACAGATACGCAGTATTTT
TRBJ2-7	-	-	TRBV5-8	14	CASSLALSTYEQYF	TGTGCCAGCAGCTTGGCCCTGAGTACCTACGAGCAGTACTTC
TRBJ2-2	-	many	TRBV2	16	CASRPRGRMNTGELFF	TGTGCCAGCAGGCCAAGGGGACGGATGAACACCGGGGAGCTGTTTTTT
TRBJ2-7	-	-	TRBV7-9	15	CASSLDGGRSYVQYF	TGTGCCAGCAGCCTTGACGGGGGTAGATCCTACGTGCAGTACTTC
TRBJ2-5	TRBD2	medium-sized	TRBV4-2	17	CASSQDTSGSPQETQYF	TGTGCCAGCAGCCAAGATACTAGCGGGAGTCCCCAAGAGACCCAGTACTTC